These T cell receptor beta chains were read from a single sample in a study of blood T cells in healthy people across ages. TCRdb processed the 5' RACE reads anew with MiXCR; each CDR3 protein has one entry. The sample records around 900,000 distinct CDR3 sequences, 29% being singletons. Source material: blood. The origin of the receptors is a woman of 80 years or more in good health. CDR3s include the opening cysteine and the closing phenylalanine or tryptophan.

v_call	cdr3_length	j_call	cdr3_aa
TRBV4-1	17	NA	CASSQDIRPRRLETQYF
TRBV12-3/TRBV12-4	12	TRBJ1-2	CASRAGEGGYTF
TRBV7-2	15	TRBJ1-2	CASSLDRGASYGYTF
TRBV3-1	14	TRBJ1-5	CASSQSPGNQPQHF
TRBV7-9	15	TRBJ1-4	CASSNDRALNEKLFF
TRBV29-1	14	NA	CSVGGGGVQETQFF
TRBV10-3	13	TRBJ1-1	CAISGTENTEAFF
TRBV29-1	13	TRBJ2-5	CSVGLAAPKPQYF
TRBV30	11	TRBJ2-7	CAWRQAYEQYF
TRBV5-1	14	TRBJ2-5	CASSLSGGAEAQYF
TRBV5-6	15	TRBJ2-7	CASSFSTGAMYEQYF
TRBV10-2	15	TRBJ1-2	CASSLGQYNNYGYTF
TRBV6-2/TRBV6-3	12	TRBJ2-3	CAIGARTDTQYF
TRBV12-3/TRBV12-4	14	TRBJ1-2	CASRRDSGAYGYTF
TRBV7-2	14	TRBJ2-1	CASSLVGPYVEQFF
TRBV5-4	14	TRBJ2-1	CASRRGVDYNEQFF
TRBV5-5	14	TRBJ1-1	CASSLEGVDTEAFF
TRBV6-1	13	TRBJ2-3	CATGLAETDTQYF
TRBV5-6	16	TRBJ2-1	CASSRRGRSSYNEQFF
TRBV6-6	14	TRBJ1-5	CASSREGSNQPQHF
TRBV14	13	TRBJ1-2	CASTPVWGLGYTF
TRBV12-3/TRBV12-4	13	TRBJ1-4	CASSGGAIEKLFF
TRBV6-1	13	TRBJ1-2	CASSEGSGRGYTF
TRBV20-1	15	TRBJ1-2	CSARRRVTGAYGYTF
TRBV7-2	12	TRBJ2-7	CASSPWGGSQYF
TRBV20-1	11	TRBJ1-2	CSARLVYGYTF
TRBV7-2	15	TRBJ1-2	CASSARARGFGGYTF
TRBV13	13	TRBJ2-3	CASSTGGPDTQYF
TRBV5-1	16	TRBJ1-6	CASSGGTVSYNSPLHF
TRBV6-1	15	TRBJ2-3	CASSERGQAEGTQYF
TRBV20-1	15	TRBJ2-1	CSARDPSGGPGEQFF
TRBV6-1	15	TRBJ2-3	CARSVDKVVSDTQYF
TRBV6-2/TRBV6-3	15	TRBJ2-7	CASSYSKSGGNEQYF
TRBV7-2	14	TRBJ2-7	CASSLSRTGREQYF
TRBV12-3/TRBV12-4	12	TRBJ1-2	CASSPGVHGYTF
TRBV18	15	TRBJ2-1	CASSPPGTATNEQFF
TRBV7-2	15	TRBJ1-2	CASSLYGTDNYGYTF
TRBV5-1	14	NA	CASSPGTSQETQFF
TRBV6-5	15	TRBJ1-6	CASSPNPIHDSPLHF
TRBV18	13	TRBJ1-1	CASSADRNTEAFF
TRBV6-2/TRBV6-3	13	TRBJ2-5	CASSDWGSETQYF
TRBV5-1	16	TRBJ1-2	CASSLVGAPINYSYTF
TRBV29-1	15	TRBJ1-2	CSVDEEGVGAGGYTF
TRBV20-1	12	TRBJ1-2	CSASDRGYGYTF
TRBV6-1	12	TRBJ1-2	CASSELTDGYTF